This T cell receptor (beta chain) was sequenced for a study of CD8+CD57+ T cells in acquired aplastic anemia. There are a few counts of this clonotype. According to the study, genomic DNA was the template for TCR beta VDJ and CDR3 profiling. TCRdb reprocessed the reads with MiXCR, giving one entry per CDR3 protein. Among some 130,000 distinct CDR3 sequences listed, 48% were seen once. The CDR3 has 15 amino acids. J gave up 7 bases and V 4 bases, and 9 bases lay outside the gene matches. CDR1 is SNHLY and CDR2 is FYNNEI in the germline V gene. The receptor was derived from a human donor in good health, serving as a control. The gene calls are TRBV2 and TRBJ1-4; TRBD1 matches at 7 bases. Material for sequencing was sorted CD4+, CD8+, or CD8+CD57+ T cells (not recorded which) from PBMCs. CDR3 coding DNA: TGTGCCAGCAGTGCCCTCGGGACAGTGGGTGAAAAACTGTTTTTT. Its translation: CASSALGTVGEKLFF.